The 5 T cell receptor beta chains in this list originate from one sample, sequenced in a study of T cells in Graves' hyperthyroidism and ophthalmopathy. The investigators amplified TCR beta CDR3 regions from RNA transcripts. In the first-round RT-PCR of the TCR CDR3, the HTBI primer set was used. A single record per CDR3 protein comes from TCRdb applying MiXCR to the multiplex PCR reads. The data contain fewer than 900,000 distinct CDR3 sequences, about 17% of them singletons. The sample was blood. The receptor source for this set is a man aged 18-30 years with Graves' hyperthyroidism.

The chain links TRBV5-1 to TRBJ1-4; D is unresolved. This CDR3 is 15 amino acids long. Trimming shortened V by 9 bases and J by 11 bases, and 26 bases separated the two germline ends. Germline values: CDR1 SGHRS, CDR2 YFSETQ. CDR3: CATAPLPGPAEKLFF. The CDR3 bases are TGCGCCACCGCTCCACTGCCCGGGCCCGCGGAGAAACTGTTTTTT.

This clonotype was counted ten times or more. The CDR3 is CASSLLAGIDNEQFF. CDR3 in DNA: TGTGCCAGCAGCTTACTAGCGGGAATCGACAATGAGCAGTTCTTC. The chain combines TRBV7-6 with TRBJ2-1, with 9 bases lining up with TRBD2. The V and J ends lost 2 bases and 5 bases, in that order; junction bases with no gene match: 4. Germline CDR1 reads SGHVS; CDR2 reads FNYEAQ. This CDR3 spans 15 amino acids.

This clonotype occurred a few times. The junction differs from germline at one of its ends, possibly a read error. V gene TRBV20-1 combines with J gene TRBJ1-1; D is undetermined. Germline values: CDR1 DFQATT, CDR2 SNEGSKA (reference sequence). The CDR3 totals 11 residues. The CDR3 region is CSVREDTEAFF. CDR3 coding DNA: TGCAGTGTTAGAGAAGACACTGAAGCTTTCTTT.

This clonotype appeared a few times. The chain has TRBV10-3 and TRBJ2-2; D is ambiguous. The CDR3 runs to 13 residues. Trimming took off 4 bases at V and 5 bases at J, with 8 bases between the two ends. Germline CDR1 is ENHRY and CDR2 is SYGVKD. CDR3: CAISGMGTGELFF. For the CDR3, the DNA is TGTGCCATCAGTGGGATGGGGACCGGGGAGCTGTTTTTT.

The V gene is TRBV6-8, the J gene TRBJ2-1, with 12 nucleotides matching TRBD2. Germline CDR1 and CDR2: MNHGY and SAAAGT. V lost 9 bases and J lost 4; bases outside the gene matches: 7. There are 15 residues in the CDR3. CDR3 region: CARRTSGINYNEQFF. The CDR3 region has the DNA TGTGCCAGGCGGACTAGCGGGATAAATTACAATGAGCAGTTCTTC.